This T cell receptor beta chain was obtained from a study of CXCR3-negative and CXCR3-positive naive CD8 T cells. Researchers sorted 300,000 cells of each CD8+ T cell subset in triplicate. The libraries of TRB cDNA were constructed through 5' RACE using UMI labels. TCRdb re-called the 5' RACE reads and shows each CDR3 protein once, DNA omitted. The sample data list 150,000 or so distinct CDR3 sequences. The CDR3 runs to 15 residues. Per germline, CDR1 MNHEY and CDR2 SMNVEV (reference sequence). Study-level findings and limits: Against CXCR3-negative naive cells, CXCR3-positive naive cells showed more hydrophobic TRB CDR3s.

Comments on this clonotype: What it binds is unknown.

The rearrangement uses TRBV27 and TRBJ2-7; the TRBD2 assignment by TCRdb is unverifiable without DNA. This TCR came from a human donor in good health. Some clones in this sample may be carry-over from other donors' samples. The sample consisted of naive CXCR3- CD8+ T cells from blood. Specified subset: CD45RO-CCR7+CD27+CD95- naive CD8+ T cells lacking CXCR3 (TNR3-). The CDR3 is CASSLGSGGAEEQYF.